The 22 T cell receptor beta chains given below trace back to one sample, sequenced in a study. The sorted Tregs were CD4+CD25+CD127-/low cells. The TRBV12-4/TRBJ1-2 clonotypes were amplified using barcode primers with ligated adaptors. Each CDR3 protein gets one entry after TCRdb re-called the multiplex PCR reads with MiXCR. Seen here are some 460 distinct CDR3 sequences, around 7.6% observed once, and the top ten hold over 50%. Sequencing used tumor-infiltrating Tregs sorted from the breast tumor. These receptors originate from a female donor with breast cancer.

This clonotype is large by share. V gene TRBV12-3 or TRBV12-4 combines with J gene TRBJ1-2; possible D gene TRBD1, 5 bases. CDR3 length: 16 residues. Trimming took 7 bases from V and 8 from J, leaving 26 bases between them. DNA for the CDR3: TGTGCCAGCAACGACCTCATTTGGGGCGCCGGATTAGGCTACACCTTC. Its protein product is CASNDLIWGAGLGYTF.

This clonotype is labeled medium-sized. This sequence joins TRBV12-3 or TRBV12-4 and TRBJ1-2, with D perhaps matching TRBD1 (6 bases). The CDR3 is 14 amino acids. Trimming removed 8 bases at V and 1 base at J, with 14 bases between. CDR3 coding DNA: TGTGCCAGCGGCTCTCCAGGGGTTAACTATGGCTACACCTTC. Protein sequence: CASGSPGVNYGYTF.

Ten or more counts support this clonotype. The chain has TRBV12-3 or TRBV12-4 and TRBJ1-2, with D uncertain. V was trimmed by 3 bases and J by 3 bases, leaving 8 bases between them. There are 13 residues in the CDR3. CDR3 DNA: TGTGCCAGCAGTTTTGGTATTGACTATGGCTACACCTTC. It translates to CASSFGIDYGYTF.

This clonotype is classed as hyperexpanded. The chain employs TRBV12-3 or TRBV12-4 and TRBJ1-2; 9 positions agree with TRBD1. Trimming cost V 6 bases and J 1 base; bases outside gene matches: 6. This CDR3 is built from 15 residues. The CDR3, as DNA: TGTGCCAGCAGCAAAGGGACAGGGCGTAACTATGGCTACACCTTC. This encodes CASSKGTGRNYGYTF.

There are many counts of this clonotype. The chain recombines TRBV12-3 or TRBV12-4 with TRBJ1-2; 10 bases match TRBD1. Trimming took 3 bases from V and 8 from J; bases not matched to a gene: 6. The CDR3 contains 14 residues. The CDR3 DNA sequence: TGTGCCAGCAGTTTCGGGACAGGGGCTGGAGGCTACACCTTC. It codes for CASSFGTGAGGYTF.

This clonotype is classed as medium-sized. V usage is TRBV12-3 or TRBV12-4 and J usage is TRBJ1-2; D call uncertain. V lost 5 bases and J 8 bases, leaving 18 bases between the germline ends. The CDR3 is made up of 14 amino acids. The CDR3 DNA follows: TGTGCCAGCAGTATCCGGCGGAGTCTGATCGGCTACACCTTC. Residues: CASSIRRSLIGYTF.

There are many counts of this clonotype. The chain combines TRBV12-3 or TRBV12-4 with TRBJ1-2; D is uncertain. This CDR3 contains 15 residues. V was clipped by 6 bases and J by 3 bases, with 17 bases between them. For the CDR3, the DNA is TGTGCCAGCAGCGCTCGATTGTTGGCAGACTATGGCTACACCTTC. Translation gives CASSARLLADYGYTF.

This clonotype rates as large. The V call is TRBV12-3 or TRBV12-4, the J call TRBJ1-2, with 8 bases aligning to TRBD1. With V trimmed by 6 bases and J by 8 bases, 8 bases remained unmatched. CDR3 length: 13 amino acids. CDR3 DNA: TGTGCCAGCAGCCCCGGACAGGGAGGCGGCTACACCTTC. Encoded protein: CASSPGQGGGYTF.

By sample fraction, this clonotype is large. The chain links TRBV12-3 or TRBV12-4 to TRBJ1-2; the match to TRBD1 covers 9 bases. Trimming took 4 bases from V and 8 from J; bases not matched to a gene: 8. The CDR3 runs 14 residues. CDR3 in amino acids: CASSSRDRVYGYTF. CDR3 nucleotide sequence: TGTGCCAGCAGTTCCAGGGACAGGGTTTACGGCTACACCTTC.

This clonotype is medium-sized in the sample. This chain uses TRBV12-3 or TRBV12-4 with TRBJ1-2; D remains ambiguous. The V gene lost 6 bases and the J gene lost 7 bases, with 12 bases spanning the gap. There are 12 residues in the CDR3. The CDR3, as DNA: TGTGCCAGCAGCCCCGGTGAGGCTGGCTACACCTTC. Translated: CASSPGEAGYTF.

By frequency in the sample, this clonotype is medium-sized (0.01 to 0.1%). The rearrangement uses TRBV12-3 or TRBV12-4 and TRBJ1-2; D perhaps matches TRBD1 (6 bases). The CDR3 is 12 amino acids. Trimming shortened V by 6 bases and J by 4 bases, and 9 bases separated the two germline ends. CDR3 region: CASSTGFYGYTF. CDR3 sequence (DNA): TGTGCCAGCAGCACAGGGTTCTATGGCTACACCTTC.

In its sample, this clonotype is large. This chain joins TRBV12-3 or TRBV12-4 and TRBJ1-2, with 10 positions matching TRBD1. Trimming removed 6 bases from V and 1 base from J; junction bases left unmatched: 5. The CDR3 totals 15 residues. CDR3 nucleotide sequence: TGTGCCAGCAGACACGGGACAGGGGATAACTATGGCTACACCTTC. This codes for CASRHGTGDNYGYTF.

This clonotype qualifies as large. This sequence joins TRBV12-3 or TRBV12-4 and TRBJ1-2; 9 bases agree with TRBD1. Trimming at V came to 6 bases and at J to 4 bases, leaving 6 bases not matched to a gene. The CDR3 totals 14 residues. The CDR3 region is CASSGTGRTYGYTF. Written as DNA, the CDR3 is TGTGCCAGCAGCGGGACAGGGAGAACCTATGGCTACACCTTC.

This clonotype is deemed large. The chain's CDR3 is CASGDLTGRGNYGYTF. The CDR3 DNA reads as TGTGCCAGCGGAGACTTGACAGGGAGGGGTAACTATGGCTACACCTTC. The V gene is TRBV12-3 or TRBV12-4, the J gene TRBJ1-2, with TRBD1 matching 7 bases. V trimming: 8 bases; J trimming: 1 base; junction bases outside the gene matches: 13. This CDR3 comprises 16 residues.

This clonotype qualifies as large. The chain joins TRBV12-3 or TRBV12-4 to TRBJ1-2; 8 positions agree with TRBD1. The CDR3 sequence is 15 residues long. The trim removed 5 bases at V and 4 bases at J, leaving 9 bases unmatched. The CDR3 loop reads CASSLGQGRTYGYTF. CDR3 nucleotides: TGTGCCAGCAGTCTAGGACAGGGTCGAACCTATGGCTACACCTTC.

Within the sample, this clonotype is medium-sized (0.01 to 0.1%). This chain uses TRBV12-3 or TRBV12-4 with TRBJ1-2, with unresolved D. There are 13 residues in the CDR3. Trimming took off 6 bases at V and 2 bases at J, with 10 bases between the two ends. CDR3: CASSMDGNYGYTF. In DNA form, the CDR3 reads TGTGCCAGCAGCATGGACGGAAACTATGGCTACACCTTC.

Many counts were recorded for this clonotype. The genes are TRBV12-3 or TRBV12-4 and TRBJ1-2; D uncertain. The CDR3 contains 15 residues. Between the trimmed V and J ends, which lost 2 bases and 5 bases, there was a span of 15 bases. CDR3 sequence reads: CASSLTSKGAYGYTF. In nucleotides, the CDR3 is TGTGCCAGCAGTTTAACGTCAAAGGGCGCGTATGGCTACACCTTC.

The rearrangement links TRBV12-3 or TRBV12-4 to TRBJ1-2, with 8 bases lining up with TRBD1. The CDR3 length is 14 residues. With 6 bases clipped from V and 1 base from J, the junction kept 4 bases outside the gene matches. The CDR3 sequence is CASSWTGRNYGYTF. DNA of the CDR3: TGTGCCAGCAGCTGGACAGGGCGTAACTATGGCTACACCTTC.

By share of the sample, this clonotype is medium-sized. The rearrangement uses TRBV12-3 or TRBV12-4 and TRBJ1-2, with a tentative D call TRBD1 (6 bases). V was pared by 3 bases and J by 2 bases, with 13 bases between. This CDR3 region has 15 residues. CDR3 in DNA: TGTGCCAGCAGTTTGGGCCTTGGACAGAACTATGGCTACACCTTC. Its protein is CASSLGLGQNYGYTF.

In this sample, this clonotype is medium-sized. V gene TRBV12-3 or TRBV12-4 combines with J gene TRBJ1-2; TRBD1 matches at 7 bases. This CDR3 has 13 amino acids. J was trimmed by 4 bases and V by 8 bases; bases with no gene match: 7. CDR3 amino acids: CASHRGAGYGYTF. CDR3 sequence (DNA): TGTGCCAGCCACAGGGGCGCGGGCTATGGCTACACCTTC.

There are many counts of this clonotype. This chain connects TRBV12-3 or TRBV12-4 to TRBJ1-2; 8 positions agree with TRBD1. The CDR3 has 17 amino acids. V lost 6 bases to trimming and J lost 0 bases; unmatched junction nucleotides: 12. The CDR3, as DNA: TGTGCCAGCAGCTATAAGACAGGGGCCGCTGCTAACTATGGCTACACCTTC. As protein: CASSYKTGAAANYGYTF.

This clonotype is medium-sized within its sample. The chain carries TRBV12-3 or TRBV12-4 and TRBJ1-2; D possibly corresponds to TRBD1 (5 bases). The CDR3 runs to 12 residues. Trimming cost V 5 bases and J 5 bases, with 9 bases left between them. CDR3 sequence reads: CASSRDRYGYTF. The CDR3, as DNA: TGTGCCAGCAGTCGGGACCGATATGGCTACACCTTC.